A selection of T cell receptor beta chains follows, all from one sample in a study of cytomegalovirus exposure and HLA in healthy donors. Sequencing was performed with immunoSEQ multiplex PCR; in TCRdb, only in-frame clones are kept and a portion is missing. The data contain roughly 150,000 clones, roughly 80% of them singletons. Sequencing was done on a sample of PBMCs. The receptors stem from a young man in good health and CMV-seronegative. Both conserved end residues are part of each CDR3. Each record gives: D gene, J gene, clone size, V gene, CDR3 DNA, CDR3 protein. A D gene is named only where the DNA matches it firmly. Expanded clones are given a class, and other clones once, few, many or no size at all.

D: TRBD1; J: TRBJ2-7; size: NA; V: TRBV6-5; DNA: TGTGCCAGCAGTGGCCGACAGGGGGCTCTCTACGAGCAGTACTTC; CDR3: CASSGRQGALYEQYF
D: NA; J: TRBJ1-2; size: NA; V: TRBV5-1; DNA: TGCGCCAGCAGCTTTCGGAGGGCGTCTACTTATGGCTACACCTTC; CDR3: CASSFRRASTYGYTF
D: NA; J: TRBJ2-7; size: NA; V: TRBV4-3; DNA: TGCGCCAGCAGCCAAGAGAGGTGGGGGCGAGAAGTCGAGCAGTACTTC; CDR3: CASSQERWGREVEQYF
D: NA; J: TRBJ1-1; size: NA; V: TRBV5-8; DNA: TGTGCCAGCAGCTTGTGGGCAGGAGGTAACACTGAAGCTTTCTTT; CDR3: CASSLWAGGNTEAFF
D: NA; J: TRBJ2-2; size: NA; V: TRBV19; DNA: TGTGCCAGTAGTAAGGGGACCGGGGAGCTGTTTTTT; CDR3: CASSKGTGELFF
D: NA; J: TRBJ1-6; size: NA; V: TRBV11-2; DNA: TGTGCCAGCAGCTTAGGGGGCGGGGCCCTCCACTTT; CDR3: CASSLGGGALHF
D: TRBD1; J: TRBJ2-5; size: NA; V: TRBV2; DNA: TGTGCCAGCTGGGACAGGGTGGAGACCCAGTACTTC; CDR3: CASWDRVETQYF
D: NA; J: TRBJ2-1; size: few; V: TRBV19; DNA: TGTGCCAGTAGTGCCCAGGGTAGCACCTACAATGAGCAGTTCTTC; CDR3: CASSAQGSTYNEQFF
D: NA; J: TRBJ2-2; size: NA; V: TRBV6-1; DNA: TGTGCCACTAGCCTAAGGGGGGGTACCGGGGAGCTGTTTTTT; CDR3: CATSLRGGTGELFF
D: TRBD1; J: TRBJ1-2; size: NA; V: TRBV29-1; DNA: TGCAGCGTCGCCGAGACAGGGGGTAGCTATGGCTACACCTTC; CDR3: CSVAETGGSYGYTF
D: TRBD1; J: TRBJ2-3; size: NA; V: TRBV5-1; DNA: TGCGCCAGCAGCTTGGGGACAGGGGCTAGCACAGATACGCAGTATTTT; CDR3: CASSLGTGASTDTQYF
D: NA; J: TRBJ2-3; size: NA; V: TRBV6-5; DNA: TGTGCTACCGCGTTTCCAACTAGCACAGATACGCAGTATTTT; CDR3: CATAFPTSTDTQYF
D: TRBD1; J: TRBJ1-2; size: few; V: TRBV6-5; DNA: TGTGCCAGCAGTCGACAGGGTGACCCCAACTATGGCTACACCTTC; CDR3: CASSRQGDPNYGYTF
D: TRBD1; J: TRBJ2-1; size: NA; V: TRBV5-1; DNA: TGCGCCAGCAGCTTGATGTGGGGGACAGGGCAGAATGAGCAGTTCTTC; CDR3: CASSLMWGTGQNEQFF
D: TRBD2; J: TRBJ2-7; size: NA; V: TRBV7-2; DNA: TGTGCCAGCAGCTTAGCGCGGGGGGCTCAATACGAGCAGTACTTC; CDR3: CASSLARGAQYEQYF
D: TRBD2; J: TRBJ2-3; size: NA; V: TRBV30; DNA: TGTGCCTGGAGTGTGGGGACTAGCGGAACAGATACGCAGTATTTT; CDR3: CAWSVGTSGTDTQYF
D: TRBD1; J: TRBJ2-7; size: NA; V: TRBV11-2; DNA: TGTGCCAGCAGCTTAGATGGCAGGGGGCGAGGGCCCTCCATCTACGAGCAGTACTTC; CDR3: CASSLDGRGRGPSIYEQYF
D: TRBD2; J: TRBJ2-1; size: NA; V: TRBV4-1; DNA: TGCGCCAGCAGCAACGGGCTAGCGGGAGGGCCGTCATCCTACAATGAGCAGTTCTTC; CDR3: CASSNGLAGGPSSYNEQFF
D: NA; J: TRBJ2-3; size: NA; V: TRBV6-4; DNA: TGTGCCAGCAGGCTTTATCCCTATGGCACAGATACGCAGTATTTT; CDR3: CASRLYPYGTDTQYF
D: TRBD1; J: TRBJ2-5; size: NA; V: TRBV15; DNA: TGTGCCACCAGCGAACTGAGCAGGGGGTCAGAGACCCAGTACTTC; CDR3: CATSELSRGSETQYF
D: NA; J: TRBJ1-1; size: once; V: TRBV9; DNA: TGTGCCAGCAGCGTAGGGTTTGTCAGGGAGGGAGCTGAAGCTTTCTTT; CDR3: CASSVGFVREGAEAFF